This T cell receptor beta chain came from a study of shared clonotypes between healthy human individuals. The protocol was immunoSEQ multiplex PCR, while the TCRdb copy is restricted to in-frame clones and leaves out a portion. The top ten clones hold approximately 0.5% of a sample with roughly 1 million clones, about 84% of them seen once. This CDR3 comprises 14 residues. Trimming took off 3 bases at V and 1 base at J, with 9 bases between the two ends. CDR1 is LNHDA and CDR2 is SQIVND in the germline V gene (reference sequence). Into CD45RA+ naive and CD45RA-negative memory subsets, the CD4+ cells were split.

The gene calls are TRBV19 and TRBJ1-1; unclear D gene. The material sequenced was memory CD4+ T cells from PBMCs. Subset reported: CD45RA-negative fraction. This TCR derives from a man aged 18-30 years in good health. Some clones in this sample may be carry-over from other donors' samples. In DNA, the CDR3 is TGTGCCAGTAGTATCCGCCTTGGGAACACTGAAGCTTTCTTT. This sequence encodes CASSIRLGNTEAFF.